This T cell receptor beta chain originates from a study of blood T cell repertoires in COVID-19. At the level of the study: COVID-19 samples collected from the United States, Italy and Spain covered acute and convalescent phases. T cells, B-cell-depleted T cells, or PBMCs provided the cDNA or gDNA that served as material.

Individuals aged about 18 to 95 years were recruited from 24 US areas. Clinical histories supplied by participants themselves formed the basis of cohort assignment. The germline V gene has CDR1 ENHRY and CDR2 SYGVKD. The CDR3 consists of 15 residues. V lost 3 bases to trimming and J lost 2 bases; unmatched junction nucleotides: 6. Using immunoSEQ multiplex PCR, the repertoire was profiled, and TCRdb retains in-frame clones only, with some absent. Found here are 300,000 or so clones, roughly 84% of them singletons; the top ten hold approximately 1%. The chain recombines TRBV10-3 with TRBJ1-1, with TRBD1 matching 7 bases. The TCR comes from a woman in her twenties or thirties who had recovered from COVID-19. Input material: PBMCs or T cells enriched from blood (not recorded which). The CDR3 coding sequence is TGTGCCATCAGTGATAGCCGGGACAGTAACACTGAAGCTTTCTTT. It encodes CAISDSRDSNTEAFF.